This TCR beta chain comes out of a study of blood T cell repertoires in COVID-19. Sequencing was performed with immunoSEQ multiplex PCR; in TCRdb, only in-frame clones are kept and a portion is missing. The sample lists approximately 170,000 clones; 87% were seen once. V lost 1 base to trimming and J lost 10 bases, with 14 bases between them. Germline V gene lookup returns CDR1 LGHNA and CDR2 YSLEER. CDR3 length: 15 amino acids. The chain joins TRBV4-3 to TRBJ1-6; the D is unclear. This clonotype was obtained from a man aged 18 to 30 with active or convalescent COVID-19. The sequencing input was peripheral blood. CDR3 in DNA: TGCGCCAGCAGCCAAGGGGCCTCATTTGACTCACCCCTCCACTTT. It encodes CASSQGASFDSPLHF.